This is a list of T cell receptor beta chains from one sample in a study of blood T cell repertoires in COVID-19. Data came from immunoSEQ multiplex PCR; TCRdb stores just in-frame clones and leaves some out. The sample shows hundreds of thousands of clones, roughly 84% of them seen only once. Sequencing was performed on peripheral blood. Receptors originate from a woman at least 80 years old with acute or convalescent COVID-19. Each CDR3 is given with its conserved first and last residue. A D gene is named only where the DNA matches it firmly. Clone size is stated in some rows and not others, as once, few, many or a class when expanded.

v_call	d_call	clone_size	j_call	cdr3_nt	cdr3_aa
TRBV12-3/TRBV12-4	NA	NA	TRBJ1-4	TGTGCCAGCGGATCGACACTTAATGAAAAACTGTTTTTT	CASGSTLNEKLFF
TRBV5-1	TRBD1	once	TRBJ2-2	TGCGCCAGCAGCTTGGCGGGACAGACGAACACCGGGGAGCTGTTTTTT	CASSLAGQTNTGELFF
TRBV25-1	NA	NA	TRBJ2-7	TGTGCCAGCAGTGACCGGAGATACGAGCAGTACTTC	CASSDRRYEQYF
TRBV11-1	NA	NA	TRBJ1-1	TGTGCCAGCACCGGACAGATGAACACTGAAGCTTTCTTT	CASTGQMNTEAFF
TRBV6-5	TRBD1	NA	TRBJ1-1	TGTGCCAGCGTTGGGACAGCGACCCTGAACACTGAAGCTTTCTTT	CASVGTATLNTEAFF
TRBV11-2	NA	NA	TRBJ2-3	TGTGCCAGCAGCTTAGTGCTTACAAGCACAGATACGCAGTATTTT	CASSLVLTSTDTQYF
TRBV7-2	NA	once	TRBJ1-2	TGTGCCAGCAGCTTAGGCTGGGAGAAGGGCTACACCTTC	CASSLGWEKGYTF
TRBV24-1	NA	NA	TRBJ1-1	TGTGCCACCAGTTTGGGGGGAGGGTTGAACACTGAAGCTTTCTTT	CATSLGGGLNTEAFF
TRBV2	NA	NA	TRBJ2-1	TGTGCCAGCAGTGATATTGGGGCGGGGGCTTACAATGAGCAGTTCTTC	CASSDIGAGAYNEQFF
TRBV19	TRBD1	NA	TRBJ1-6	TGTGCCAGTAGACCCCTTGGGACAGGGGGCTCCTATAATTCACCCCTCCACTTT	CASRPLGTGGSYNSPLHF
TRBV24-1	NA	NA	TRBJ1-2	TGTGCCACCAGTGATTACAGGGCTGGCTACACCTTC	CATSDYRAGYTF
TRBV2	NA	NA	TRBJ1-3	TGTGCCAGCAGGGTCGACCAGGGTAATACCATATATTTT	CASRVDQGNTIYF
TRBV6-5	NA	NA	TRBJ2-7	TGTGCCAGCACCGCGAGGTTCACCTACGAGCAGTACTTC	CASTARFTYEQYF
TRBV5-1	NA	NA	TRBJ2-3	TGCGCCAGCAGCTTGGCGGCCCGGGCTAGCGCAGATACGCAGTATTTT	CASSLAARASADTQYF
TRBV29-1	TRBD2	NA	TRBJ2-3	TGCAGCGTTGAAATGGGGGGGGGCACAGATACGCAGTATTTT	CSVEMGGGTDTQYF
TRBV19	TRBD1	NA	TRBJ1-1	TGTGCCAGTAGTTTAAGACAGGGCACTGAAGCTTTCTTT	CASSLRQGTEAFF
TRBV4-1	NA	once	TRBJ2-6	TGCGCCAGCAGCCAAGATCGGAGCTCTGGGGCCAACGTCCTGACTTTC	CASSQDRSSGANVLTF
TRBV7-8	NA	NA	TRBJ2-7	TGTGCCAGCAGCTTATCAGGGGTCGAGCAGTACTTC	CASSLSGVEQYF
TRBV6-5	NA	NA	TRBJ2-1	TGTGCCAGCACTGGGACAACAAGCTCCTACAATGAGCAGTTCTTC	CASTGTTSSYNEQFF
TRBV14	TRBD1	NA	TRBJ2-7	TGTGCCAGCAGCCTAAGGGACAGCTCCGAGCAGTACTTC	CASSLRDSSEQYF
TRBV5-1	TRBD2	NA	TRBJ2-1	TGCGCCAGCAGCTTGGGACTAGCGGGGGGCAATGAGCAGTTCTTC	CASSLGLAGGNEQFF
TRBV19	TRBD1	NA	TRBJ1-5	TGTGCCAGTAGCGGACAGGGTGGTCAGCCCCAGCATTTT	CASSGQGGQPQHF
TRBV6-1	NA	NA	TRBJ2-7	TGTGCCAGCAGTGAATGGTCCAGTGAGCAGTACTTC	CASSEWSSEQYF
TRBV28	NA	NA	TRBJ1-5	TGTGCCAGCACCCGGGGGGGAGGCAATCAGCCCCAGCATTTT	CASTRGGGNQPQHF
TRBV9	NA	once	TRBJ1-6	TGTGCCAGCAGCGCTACCCACGCGGGTACCAATTCACCCCTCCACTTT	CASSATHAGTNSPLHF
TRBV30	TRBD2	NA	TRBJ2-5	TGTGCCTGGAGTATGGGACTAGCGGGGGGCCAAGAGACCCAGTACTTC	CAWSMGLAGGQETQYF
TRBV2	NA	NA	TRBJ2-3	TGTGCCAGCAGTGATGATAATCAGGGTCCAGATACGCAGTATTTT	CASSDDNQGPDTQYF
TRBV7-2	TRBD2	once	TRBJ2-3	TGTGCCAGCAGCGACCGCCGGGGGGACGCGCAGTATTTT	CASSDRRGDAQYF
TRBV5-1	NA	NA	TRBJ2-2	TGCGCCAGCAGCTTGGGCCCAGAGAGGGCGAACACCGGGGAGCTGTTTTTT	CASSLGPERANTGELFF
TRBV6-5	NA	once	TRBJ1-1	TGTGCCAGCAGTAGACTTAGTTTCGAAGCTTTCTTT	CASSRLSFEAFF
TRBV5-4	NA	NA	TRBJ1-1	TGTGCCAGCAGCTTGACCAGGGGGAACACTGAAGCTTTCTTT	CASSLTRGNTEAFF
TRBV19	NA	NA	TRBJ2-1	TGTGCCAGTAGTACAACACCCTCCTACAATGAGCAGTTCTTC	CASSTTPSYNEQFF
TRBV2	NA	NA	TRBJ1-2	TGTGCCAGCAGCCCCAGCTATGGCTACACCTTC	CASSPSYGYTF
TRBV7-2	NA	NA	TRBJ1-5	TGTGCCAGCAGCTTAGTACCGGACGGGGAGCCCCAGCATTTT	CASSLVPDGEPQHF
TRBV5-1	NA	NA	TRBJ2-5	TGCGCCAGCAGCTTGGGCTACAGGGTTTTCCAAGAGACCCAGTACTTC	CASSLGYRVFQETQYF
TRBV2	TRBD1	NA	TRBJ1-4	TGTGCCAGCAGAGAGACAGGGGTGCCAACTAATGAAAAACTGTTTTTT	CASRETGVPTNEKLFF
TRBV20-1	TRBD2	NA	TRBJ2-5	TGCAGTGCCAGTGGAACTAGCGGTTTCGCCCAAGAGACCCAGTACTTC	CSASGTSGFAQETQYF
TRBV11-2	TRBD1	once	TRBJ1-4	TGTGCCAGCAGCCCGACGGGGACAGGAGGGGATGAAAAACTGTTTTTT	CASSPTGTGGDEKLFF
TRBV3-1/TRBV3-2	TRBD1	NA	TRBJ1-2	TGTGCCAGCAGCCGGGACAGGGGCTATGGCTACACCTTC	CASSRDRGYGYTF
TRBV5-5	NA	NA	TRBJ1-1	TGTGCCAGCAGAGTGGCGGCAGGGGTGAACACTGAAGCTTTCTTT	CASRVAAGVNTEAFF
TRBV10-3	TRBD1	NA	TRBJ1-2	TGTGCCATCAGACTAGGGACAGGGTATGGCTACACCTTC	CAIRLGTGYGYTF
TRBV11-3	TRBD1	NA	TRBJ1-3	TGTGCCAGCAGCCAGACAGGGACCTTCTCTGGAAACACCATATATTTT	CASSQTGTFSGNTIYF
TRBV7-2	NA	NA	TRBJ2-7	TGTGCCAGCAGCCACCCCCGTCAGGGTTTGGCGTACGAGCAGTACTTC	CASSHPRQGLAYEQYF
TRBV3-1/TRBV3-2	NA	NA	TRBJ1-6	TGTGCCAGCAGCCAGGACAGAGGGCCGAATTCACCCCTCCACTTT	CASSQDRGPNSPLHF
TRBV11-2	TRBD1	NA	TRBJ2-7	TGTGCCAGCAGCCTAAACAGGGGCGAGCAGTACTTC	CASSLNRGEQYF
TRBV9	TRBD2	NA	TRBJ2-2	TGTGCCAGCAGCGTAGGGAGGAGCGGGGCTACCGGGGAGCTGTTTTTT	CASSVGRSGATGELFF
TRBV29-1	TRBD1	NA	TRBJ2-7	TGCAGCGTTAAACCGGGACAGGGGTCCTACGAGCAGTACTTC	CSVKPGQGSYEQYF
TRBV9	NA	NA	TRBJ2-2	TGTGCCAGCAGCGTAGCTTTTAAGCCCTCGAACACCGGGGAGCTGTTTTTT	CASSVAFKPSNTGELFF
TRBV7-9	TRBD1	NA	TRBJ1-1	TGTGCCAGCAGAGGACAGGCGAACACTGAAGCTTTCTTT	CASRGQANTEAFF
TRBV19	NA	NA	TRBJ1-6	TGTGCCAGTACTACAGTGGATAATTCACCCCTCCACTTT	CASTTVDNSPLHF
TRBV3-1/TRBV3-2	NA	NA	TRBJ1-2	TGTGCCAGCAGCCAAAGGGACAAGCCTGGCTACACCTTC	CASSQRDKPGYTF
TRBV7-2	TRBD2	NA	TRBJ2-7	TGTGCCAGCAGCTTCTCTAGCGGGGGGGCCTACGAGCAGTACTTC	CASSFSSGGAYEQYF
TRBV4-2	NA	NA	TRBJ1-2	TGTGCCAGCAGCCAAGATCTGACAGGAGAATACTATGGCTACACCTTC	CASSQDLTGEYYGYTF
TRBV20-1	NA	NA	TRBJ1-2	TGCAGTGCTAGTCAGGGCTTAAAAGGGTACACCTTC	CSASQGLKGYTF
TRBV19	NA	few	TRBJ1-6	TGTGCCAGTAGATCAGCGGGTCAGGATAATTCACCCCTCCACTTT	CASRSAGQDNSPLHF